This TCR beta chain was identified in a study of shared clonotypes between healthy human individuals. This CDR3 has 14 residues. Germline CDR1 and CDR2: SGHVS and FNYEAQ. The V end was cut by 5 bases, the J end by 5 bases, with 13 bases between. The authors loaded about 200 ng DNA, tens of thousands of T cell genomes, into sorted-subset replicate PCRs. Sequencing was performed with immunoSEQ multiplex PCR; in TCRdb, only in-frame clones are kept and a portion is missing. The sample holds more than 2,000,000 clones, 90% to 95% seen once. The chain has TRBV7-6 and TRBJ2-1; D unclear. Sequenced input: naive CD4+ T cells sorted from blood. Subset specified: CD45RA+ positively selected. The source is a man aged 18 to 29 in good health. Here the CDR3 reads CASSPPGLNNEQFF. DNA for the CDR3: TGTGCCAGCAGCCCGCCGGGCTTAAACAATGAGCAGTTCTTC.